The 6 T cell receptor beta chains reported below all come from one sample, sequenced in a study of T cells in Graves' hyperthyroidism and ophthalmopathy (dated by TCRdb to about 2019). The library came from multiplex PCR. Sequencing instrument: Illumina HiSeq 2000. The TCR beta CDR3 regions were amplified from RNA transcripts. For the first round of RT-PCR on the TCR CDR3, the HTBI primer set was used together with the Qiagen OneStep RT-PCR kit. Using fastp trimming at Q25 and MiXCR clonotype assembly, TCRdb reanalyzed the public sequencing data and kept in-frame beta chains. Entries that share a CDR3 protein sequence are merged under the most common genes and DNA. The sample has roughly 500,000 distinct CDR3 sequences on record, 35% to 55% of them singletons. Of the sample, roughly 20% falls within the top ten clones. Sequencing was done on a sample of peripheral blood or thyroid tissue (not recorded which). Receptor source: an adult woman with Graves' disease, either hyperthyroidism or ophthalmopathy (not recorded which).

This clonotype appeared many times. This chain joins TRBV29-1 and TRBJ2-7, with D possibly being TRBD1 (6 bases). The CDR3 totals 13 residues. V was clipped by 3 bases and J by 6 bases, with 15 bases between them. Germline V CDR1 and CDR2: SQVTM, ANQGSEA. CDR3: CSVDRGKGVEQYF. The CDR3, as DNA: TGCAGCGTTGATCGAGGGAAGGGGGTCGAGCAGTACTTC.

This clonotype was found many times. The chain recombines TRBV7-3 with TRBJ2-5; possible D gene TRBD1, 5 bases. The ends were cut back, 0 bases at V and 5 bases at J, with 13 bases in the middle. The CDR3 is made up of 15 amino acids. Germline-derived CDR1 and CDR2 are SGHTA and FQGTGA. CDR3 nucleotide sequence: TGTGCCAGCAGCTTAACGGCTGGGGCAGGCGAGACCCAGTACTTC. The encoded protein is CASSLTAGAGETQYF.

The chain uses TRBV20-1 and TRBJ1-4, with a tentative D call TRBD1 (5 bases). The CDR3 length is 13 residues. From germline, CDR1 is DFQATT and CDR2 SNEGSKA (reference sequence). Between the trimmed V and J ends, which lost 1 base and 7 bases, there was a span of 10 bases. CDR3 sequence: CSARVGDGEKLFF. CDR3 sequence (DNA): TGCAGTGCTAGAGTGGGGGATGGTGAAAAACTGTTTTTT.

J is TRBJ2-7 and V is TRBV7-2; 7 nucleotides line up with TRBD2. The CDR3 length is 17 residues. In germline, CDR1 is SGHTA, CDR2 FQGNSA. V lost 0 bases, J lost 2 bases, and 10 bases stayed unmatched. As DNA, the CDR3 is TGTGCCAGCAGCTTAGCTAGGAGTCTAGCGGATACCTACGAGCAGTACTTC. Its translation is CASSLARSLADTYEQYF.

This clonotype was seen at least ten times. The genes are TRBV7-9 and TRBJ2-7; 8 positions match TRBD2. The V gene's germline CDR1 is SEHNR and CDR2 FQNEAQ (reference sequence). J gave up 0 bases and V 5 bases, and 9 bases lay outside the gene matches. The CDR3 is made up of 16 amino acids. Here the CDR3 reads CASSPRGGGNSYEQYF. In DNA, the CDR3 is TGTGCCAGCAGCCCCCGCGGCGGGGGGAACTCCTACGAGCAGTACTTC.

The J gene is TRBJ1-2, the V gene TRBV12-3 or TRBV12-4; weak D call: TRBD1 (5 bases). The V end lost 4 bases, the J end lost 7 bases, and 13 bases lay between the germline ends. The CDR3 is 13 residues long. The CDR3 sequence: CASSSTGSLGYTF. CDR3 bases: TGTGCCAGCAGTTCCACAGGTTCCCTTGGCTACACCTTC.